Sequencing of this TCR beta chain was carried out in a study of identical twins' blood T cells. The V end lost 5 bases, the J end lost 2 bases, and 19 bases lay between the germline ends. This CDR3 is 17 amino acids long. The germline gives CDR1 MNHNY, CDR2 SVGAGI (reference sequence). Each TCR cDNA library carried sample-specific barcodes on both ends. TCRdb re-called the 5' RACE reads with MiXCR, one entry per CDR3 protein. The sample lists 400,000 or so distinct CDR3 sequences, roughly 30% seen once, with around 5.6% in the top ten. The TCR sequence derives from a woman aged 18 to 49 in good health. This chain links TRBV6-6 with TRBJ1-5; possible D gene TRBD1, 6 bases. The source material was PBMCs. CDR3 bases: TGTGCCAGCAGTGATAGAGGACAGAGATCGGGCAATCAGCCCCAGCATTTT. Translating gives CASSDRGQRSGNQPQHF.